What follows are 23 T cell receptor beta chains derived from one specimen sequenced in a study of blood T cell repertoires in COVID-19. Assay used: immunoSEQ multiplex PCR; TCRdb lists only in-frame clones, some missing. Of hundreds of thousands of clones detected, 83% appear once; the ten largest clones hold around 3.5%. The source material was PBMCs or T cells enriched from blood (not recorded which). These receptors were collected from a woman aged 40 to 49 who had been exposed to COVID-19.

The chain carries TRBV5-5 and TRBJ1-4, with 7 positions matching TRBD1. This CDR3 is 16 amino acids long. Germline trimming cut 3 bases from V and 8 bases from J; bases unmatched to any gene: 13. In germline, CDR1 is SGHKS, CDR2 YYEKEE (reference sequence). CDR3 nucleotide sequence: TGTGCCAGCAGCTCGACATCCGGGACAGCGGAGGAAAAACTGTTTTTT. Its translation is CASSSTSGTAEEKLFF. The full variable domain, with the rest looked up from reference TRBV5-5 and TRBJ1-4, is DAGVTQSPTHLIKTRGQQVTLRCSPISGHKSVSWYQQVLGQGPQFIFQYYEKEERGRGNFPDRFSARQFPNYSSELNVNALLLGDSALYLCASSSTSGTAEEKLFFGSGTQLSVL.

This clone was picked up a small number of times. The rearrangement links TRBV3-1 (or the pseudogene TRBV3-2) to TRBJ1-6; D is ambiguous. V gave up 1 base and J gave up 10 bases, with 14 bases separating them. This CDR3 is built from 15 residues. Per germline, CDR1 LGHDT and CDR2 YNNKEL (reference sequence). The CDR3 DNA is TGTGCCAGCAGCCAAGGTGGGCGGGTCGGGTCACCCCTCCACTTT. Its translation: CASSQGGRVGSPLHF.

The genes are TRBV3-1 (or the pseudogene TRBV3-2) and TRBJ2-5; TRBD1 matches at 7 bases. The CDR3 sequence is 14 residues long. Trimming took 0 bases from V and 5 from J; bases not matched to a gene: 3. Germline values: CDR1 LGHDT, CDR2 YNNKEL (reference sequence). The CDR3 spells CASSQEGRGETQYF. Here the CDR3 DNA reads TGTGCCAGCAGCCAAGAAGGCAGGGGGGAGACCCAGTACTTC.

This clone is a singleton in its sample. The chain employs TRBV3-1 (or the pseudogene TRBV3-2) and TRBJ2-3; 7 positions agree with TRBD2. V trimming: 1 base; J trimming: 4 bases; junction bases outside the gene matches: 5. This CDR3 spans 15 amino acids. Germline CDR1 reads LGHDT; CDR2 reads YNNKEL (reference sequence). The CDR3 region is CASSQVRGGADTQYF. DNA of the CDR3: TGTGCCAGCAGCCAAGTCCGGGGAGGGGCAGATACGCAGTATTTT.

This chain joins TRBV7-3 and TRBJ2-7; TRBD2 agrees at 7 bases. CDR3 length: 14 residues. V shed 5 bases, J shed 4 bases, and the junction held 8 bases outside the gene matches. Germline V gene data show CDR1 as SGHTA and CDR2 as FQGTGA. The CDR3 coding sequence is TGTGCCAGCAGCCCAGGGAGGGTTGAGTACGAGCAGTACTTC. Its protein is CASSPGRVEYEQYF.

The V call is TRBV6-6, the J call TRBJ1-4, with TRBD1 as a possible D gene (5 bases). CDR1 MNHNY and CDR2 SVGAGI come from the germline V gene (reference sequence). The V gene lost 8 bases and the J gene lost 3 bases, with 16 bases spanning the gap. This CDR3 is 15 amino acids long. CDR3 bases: TGTGCCAGCCGTAAGGGGTGGGTAGCTAATGAAAAACTGTTTTTT. It is translated as CASRKGWVANEKLFF.

This chain joins TRBV5-1 and TRBJ2-7; 7 bases are shared with TRBD1. V gave up 4 bases and J gave up 0 bases; unmatched junction bases: 4. The CDR3 runs to 14 residues. Germline CDR1 and CDR2: SGHRS and YFSETQ. As DNA, the CDR3 is TGCGCCAGCAGCCCCCGGGACAGCTCCTACGAGCAGTACTTC. Translation gives CASSPRDSSYEQYF.

The chain employs TRBV7-2 and TRBJ1-3; 10 bases align to TRBD1. Germline V gives CDR1 SGHTA, CDR2 FQGNSA. Trimming took 5 bases from V and 5 from J; bases not matched to a gene: 3. The length of the CDR3 is 14 residues. In DNA form, the CDR3 reads TGTGCCAGCAGCGCGGGACAGGGGAGAAACACCATATATTTT. Translating gives CASSAGQGRNTIYF.

This clone has more than one count but fewer than ten. CDR3 sequence: CARPQHQETQYF. The CDR3 region has the DNA TGTGCCAGACCACAGCATCAAGAGACCCAGTACTTC. This chain uses TRBV21-1 with TRBJ2-5; TRBD1, as called in the table, went unchecked against the DNA. TRBV21-1 is labeled a pseudogene. The CDR3 has 12 amino acids.

This clone was recorded only once. The chain employs TRBV6-5 and TRBJ2-7; D is unclear. In germline, CDR1 is MNHEY, CDR2 SVGAGI. The CDR3 runs 11 residues. V lost 7 bases to trimming and J lost 4 bases, with 8 bases between them. The CDR3 spells CASKGGYEQYF. The CDR3 DNA sequence: TGTGCCAGCAAAGGCGGTTACGAGCAGTACTTC.

This clone was detected a few times. The chain uses TRBV6-4 and TRBJ2-2; tentatively, D is TRBD1 (5 bases). CDR1 is MRHNA and CDR2 is SNTAGT in the germline V gene. Trimming shortened V by 1 base and J by 0 bases, and 6 bases separated the two germline ends. The CDR3 runs to 15 residues. CDR3 sequence reads: CASSDYRTNTGELFF. The CDR3 coding sequence is TGTGCCAGCAGTGACTACAGGACGAACACCGGGGAGCTGTTTTTT.

As for this clone: Other nucleotide sequences in the sample specify the same CDR3. This chain uses TRBV6-5 with TRBJ2-1; a possible D gene is TRBD1 (6 bases). Germline values: CDR1 MNHEY, CDR2 SVGAGI. The CDR3 totals 13 residues. CDR3 in DNA: TGTGCTTCCACAGGGAGCTCCTACAATGAGCAGTTCTTC. Its translation is CASTGSSYNEQFF.

The sample holds one count of this clone. The chain recombines TRBV7-2 with TRBJ2-7; weak D call: TRBD2 (5 bases). Trimming removed 6 bases at V and 2 bases at J, with 11 bases between. This CDR3 has 13 amino acids. Germline V gene lookup returns CDR1 SGHTA and CDR2 FQGNSA. The CDR3 DNA is TGTGCCAGCAGGGCGGGCTCGACCTACGAGCAGTACTTC. Its translation: CASRAGSTYEQYF.

J is TRBJ1-2 and V is TRBV24-1; 11 bases align to TRBD1. V lost 12 bases and J lost 3; bases outside the gene matches: 5. This CDR3 is 13 amino acids long. CDR1 and CDR2 (germline): KGHDR, SFDVKD. CDR3 sequence (DNA): TGTGCCTCCCCGGGACAGGGGGACTATGGCTACACCTTC. Translated, it gives CASPGQGDYGYTF.

The chain couples TRBV2 to TRBJ2-3; a possible D gene is TRBD1 (5 bases). Germline V lookup: CDR1 SNHLY, CDR2 FYNNEI. The ends were cut back, 10 bases at V and 1 base at J, with 12 bases in the middle. This CDR3 is 13 amino acids long. The chain's CDR3 is CATKGYGTDTQYF. CDR3 nucleotide sequence: TGTGCCACGAAGGGGTATGGCACAGATACGCAGTATTTT.

The J gene is TRBJ2-7, the V gene TRBV27, with 14 bases identical to TRBD2. CDR3 length: 20 residues. Germline trimming cut 3 bases from V and 5 bases from J; bases unmatched to any gene: 18. The germline V gene has CDR1 MNHEY and CDR2 SMNVEV (reference sequence). CDR3 in amino acids: CASSFYKLTSGGAAVDEQYF. In nucleotides, the CDR3 is TGTGCCAGCAGTTTCTATAAATTGACTAGCGGGGGGGCCGCTGTTGACGAGCAGTACTTC.

The chain links TRBV6-2 or TRBV6-3 to TRBJ2-7, with a tentative D call TRBD2 (5 bases). The CDR3 loop spans 13 amino acids. Trimming removed 4 bases at V and 3 bases at J, with 10 bases between. CDR1 and CDR2 (germline): MNHEY, SVGEGT. The CDR3 bases are TGTGCCAGCAGTTTAGAGGGCCTCTACGAGCAGTACTTC. This sequence encodes CASSLEGLYEQYF.

This clone was seen a single time. The rearrangement joins TRBV11-2 to TRBJ1-6, with D possibly matching TRBD1 (5 bases). V shed 2 bases and J shed 7 bases, with 15 bases lying between them. Germline V gene data show CDR1 as SGHAT and CDR2 as FQNNGV. The length of the CDR3 is 16 residues. The CDR3 loop is CASSLYGRDGNSPLHF. CDR3 DNA: TGTGCCAGCAGCTTATATGGCAGGGATGGGAATTCACCCCTCCACTTT.

The CDR3 region is CASSQGTGQETQYF. The CDR3 coding sequence is TGCGCCAGCAGCCAAGGGACAGGCCAAGAGACCCAGTACTTC. J is TRBJ2-5 and V is TRBV4-3; 7 bases match TRBD1. Germline V gene data show CDR1 as LGHNA and CDR2 as YSLEER. CDR3 length: 14 residues. J lost 1 base, V lost 1 base, and 0 bases had no gene match.

CDR3 in amino acids: CASSFRTGTTTEAFF. The CDR3 DNA reads TGTGCCAGCAGCTTCCGCACAGGGACAACGACTGAAGCTTTCTTT. The gene calls are TRBV11-1 and TRBJ1-1, with D possibly TRBD1 on 6 matching bases. The CDR3 extends over 15 amino acids. The germline gives CDR1 SGHAT, CDR2 FQDESV (reference sequence). V was shortened by 3 bases and J by 5 bases, with 16 bases between the two germline ends. The entire variable domain, with the rest obtained from reference TRBV11-1 and TRBJ1-1, is as follows: EAEVAQSPRYKITEKSQAVAFWCDPISGHATLYWYRQILGQGPELLVQFQDESVVDDSQLPKDRFSAERLKGVDSTLKIQPAELGDSAMYLCASSFRTGTTTEAFFGQGTRLTVV.

The rearrangement joins TRBV5-8 to TRBJ2-3; TRBD1 aligns across 7 bases. V was pared by 2 bases and J by 3 bases, with 6 bases of the junction left unmatched. The germline V gene encodes CDR1 SGHTS and CDR2 YDEGEE. There are 15 residues in the CDR3. This CDR3 is CASSFRTGGTDTQYF. The CDR3 nucleotides are TGTGCCAGCAGCTTTAGGACAGGCGGGACAGATACGCAGTATTTT.

This clone was observed a handful of times. This chain uses TRBV7-9 with TRBJ1-6, with D perhaps TRBD1 (5 bases). The CDR3 runs 17 residues. Germline V gene data show CDR1 as SEHNR and CDR2 as FQNEAQ (reference sequence). Trimming removed 5 bases at V and 10 bases at J, with 24 bases between. The CDR3 DNA follows: TGTGCCAGCAGCCCGAGTAGTTTGGGGAGGGAGGGGTCACCCCTCCACTTT. This translates into CASSPSSLGREGSPLHF. The whole variable domain, filled in from reference TRBV7-9 and TRBJ1-6, reads DTGVSQNPRHKITKRGQNVTFRCDPISEHNRLYWYRQTLGQGPEFLTYFQNEAQLEKSRLLSDRFSAERPKGSFSTLEIQRTEQGDSAMYLCASSPSSLGREGSPLHFGNGTRLTVT.

This chain joins TRBV28 and TRBJ1-1, with 7 bases matching TRBD1. The trim removed 3 bases at V and 7 bases at J, leaving 2 bases unmatched. Per germline, CDR1 MDHEN and CDR2 SYDVKM. The CDR3 runs 12 residues. CDR3 protein: CASSLGDSEAFF. The CDR3 bases are TGTGCCAGCAGTTTGGGGGACAGTGAAGCTTTCTTT.